The rows below give T cell receptor beta chains drawn from one sample of a study of Graves' ophthalmopathy and Graves' hyperthyroidism. MiXCR was run by TCRdb on the multiplex PCR reads, yielding one entry per CDR3 protein. The sample gives about 700,000 distinct CDR3 sequences, roughly 40% of which show up once; 44% is in the top ten. What was sequenced was peripheral blood. These receptors all come from an adult man with Graves' ophthalmopathy. Both conserved end residues are part of each CDR3. Each record gives: clone size, D gene, J gene, V gene, CDR3 protein, CDR3 DNA. D genes are given only for firm matches. The size of a clone is reported for some rows only, either as once, few or many, or as a class for expanded clones.

many,TRBD1,TRBJ1-6,TRBV6-1,CASSQGGFTVHF,TGTGCCAGCAGTCAGGGGGGGTTTACAGTCCACTTT
.,.,TRBJ1-4,TRBV2,CASRLGGGKLFF,TGTGCCAGCAGACTAGGGGGGGGAAAACTGTTTTTT
few,.,TRBJ1-4,TRBV4-2,CASSQGGQAWSNEKLFF,TGTGCCAGCAGCCAGGGGGGACAAGCCTGGAGTAATGAAAAACTGTTTTTT
.,.,TRBJ1-1,TRBV11-1,CASTEVAGVVTEAFF,TGTGCCAGCACCGAGGTAGCAGGGGTAGTCACTGAAGCTTTCTTT
many,.,TRBJ2-5,TRBV2,CASSPDLTETQYF,TGTGCCAGCAGCCCGGACTTGACAGAGACCCAGTACTTC
.,TRBD1,TRBJ1-1,TRBV29-1,CSVSRDRGVNTEAFF,TGCAGCGTGTCCCGGGACAGGGGGGTCAACACTGAAGCTTTCTTT
many,TRBD1,TRBJ1-2,TRBV7-9,CASSPGQGVYGYTF,TGTGCCAGCAGCCCGGGACAGGGGGTTTATGGCTACACCTTC
.,.,TRBJ2-7,TRBV29-1,CSVDSTMGKQTYEQYF,TGCAGCGTTGATAGTACGATGGGCAAGCAAACCTACGAGCAGTACTTC
few,.,TRBJ1-2,TRBV5-1,CASSLDGRSYGYGYTF,TGCGCCAGCAGCCTTGACGGACGCTCTTACGGCTATGGCTACACCTTC
few,TRBD1,TRBJ1-5,TRBV24-1,CATSDPGTGDPNQPQHF,TGTGCCACCAGTGACCCAGGGACAGGGGATCCCAATCAGCCCCAGCATTTT
few,TRBD1,TRBJ1-2,TRBV15,CASSPMTGPNYGYTF,TGTGCCAGCAGCCCGATGACAGGGCCTAACTATGGCTACACCTTC
few,TRBD1,TRBJ2-7,TRBV2,CASSPGQHSSYEQYF,TGTGCCAGCAGCCCGGGACAGCATAGCTCCTACGAGCAGTACTTC
.,.,TRBJ1-2,TRBV11-1,CTSSPGTGSYGYTF,TGTACCAGCAGCCCCGGGACGGGGAGCTATGGCTACACCTTC
.,.,TRBJ1-5,TRBV10-3,CAISFSRSNQPQHF,TGTGCCATCAGTTTCTCCAGAAGCAATCAGCCCCAGCATTTT
many,.,TRBJ1-4,TRBV10-3,CAIRNQGEKLFF,TGTGCCATCAGAAACCAGGGGGAAAAACTGTTTTTT
.,.,TRBJ2-7,TRBV20-1,CSAGGKGGQPQQYF,TGCAGTGCGGGGGGGAAGGGGGGTCAGCCCCAGCAGTACTTC
.,.,TRBJ2-7,TRBV7-9,CASSLGARTYEQYF,TGTGCCAGCAGCCTAGGGGCCAGAACCTACGAGCAGTACTTC
many,TRBD1,TRBJ2-7,TRBV2,CASSLGGIYEQYF,TGTGCCAGCAGCTTAGGGGGCATCTACGAGCAGTACTTC
.,.,TRBJ1-4,TRBV7-9,CASSFSSTAETTNEKLFF,TGTGCCAGCAGCTTTTCATCCACAGCCGAAACAACTAATGAAAAACTGTTTTTT
few,TRBD1,TRBJ2-7,TRBV5-5,CASSYVTGENF,TGTGCCAGCAGCTACGTGACAGGGGAGAACTTC
.,TRBD2,TRBJ2-7,TRBV24-1,CASLPCLAGTYEQYF,TGTGCCAGCTTGCCGTGCCTAGCGGGTACCTACGAGCAGTACTTC
.,.,TRBJ2-6,TRBV11-2,CASSRTDPFSGANVLTF,TGTGCCAGCAGCAGGACGGATCCGTTCTCTGGGGCCAACGTCCTGACTTTC
many,TRBD1,TRBJ1-5,TRBV7-3,CASSPEGRGQGNQPQHF,TGTGCCAGCAGCCCGGAAGGGCGGGGACAGGGGAATCAGCCCCAGCATTTT
few,.,TRBJ1-6,TRBV11-3,CASRLGRGSPLHF,TGTGCCAGCAGGTTGGGACGAGGGTCACCCCTCCACTTT
many,.,TRBJ1-5,TRBV15,CATSSEIVREFAQHF,TGTGCCACCAGCAGTGAGATCGTAAGGGAATTTGCCCAGCATTTT
few,TRBD1,TRBJ1-6,TRBV25-1,CASSLGTGVFHF,TGTGCCAGCAGTTTGGGGACAGGGGTGTTCCACTTT
.,.,TRBJ2-5,TRBV12-3/TRBV12-4,CASSPIGRPQETQYF,TGTGCCAGCAGTCCTATTGGACGGCCACAAGAGACCCAGTACTTC
.,TRBD1,TRBJ1-5,TRBV19,CASSIGETGGLQPQHF,TGTGCCAGTAGTATAGGAGAGACAGGGGGCCTTCAGCCCCAGCATTTT
few,TRBD1,TRBJ1-1,TRBV7-9,CASSRDQRQGRNTEAFF,TGTGCCAGCAGCCGAGACCAAAGACAGGGGAGGAACACTGAAGCTTTCTTT
many,.,TRBJ2-7,TRBV15,CATSRAGGALGEQYF,TGTGCCACCAGCAGAGCTGGCGGGGCCCTTGGCGAGCAGTACTTC
.,.,TRBJ1-6,TRBV29-1,CSVGGGVNTPLHF,TGCAGCGTTGGCGGTGGGGTGAACACACCCCTCCACTTT
.,.,TRBJ1-2,TRBV25-1,CASSTGGDGYTF,TGTGCCAGCAGTACCGGGGGCGATGGCTACACCTTC
.,TRBD1,TRBJ2-5,TRBV12-3/TRBV12-4,CASSHRDRELQETQYF,TGTGCCAGCAGCCATCGCGACAGGGAGCTACAAGAGACCCAGTACTTC
.,.,TRBJ1-3,TRBV25-1,CASSANGGSGNTIYF,TGTGCCAGCAGCGCTAATGGAGGCTCTGGAAACACCATATATTTT
few,.,TRBJ1-2,TRBV11-1,CASSQAAGTNYGYTF,TGTGCCAGCAGCCAAGCCGCAGGAACGAACTATGGCTACACCTTC
few,.,TRBJ1-2,TRBV20-1,CTCSTGRDYGYTF,TGCACCTGTAGTACAGGCAGGGACTATGGCTACACCTTC
.,.,TRBJ2-5,TRBV5-8,CASSLWGREDQPQYF,TGTGCCAGCAGCTTGTGGGGCAGGGAGGATCAGCCCCAGTACTTC
.,.,TRBJ1-1,TRBV10-1,CASSQNQGNTEAFF,TGCGCTAGCAGCCAGAATCAGGGGAACACTGAAGCTTTCTTT